These T cell receptor beta chains were read from a single sample in a study of blood T cell repertoires in COVID-19. Clones were sequenced by immunoSEQ multiplex PCR, and TCRdb holds only the in-frame ones, with some missing. Among over 150,000 clones listed, roughly 83% were seen once. Material for sequencing was peripheral blood. The source of these receptors is a woman aged 60-75 years with acute or convalescent COVID-19. CDR3s include the opening cysteine and the closing phenylalanine or tryptophan. D genes are given only for firm matches.

j_gene	d_gene	v_gene	CDR3nt	CDR3aa
TRBJ1-3	TRBD1	TRBV12-5	TGTGCTAGTGGCCTGGGACAGTCTGGAAACACCATATATTTT	CASGLGQSGNTIYF
TRBJ2-6	NA	TRBV14	TGTGCCAGCAGCCACCTAAGCTCTGGGGCCAACGTCCTGACTTTC	CASSHLSSGANVLTF
TRBJ2-1	TRBD2	TRBV19	TGTGCCAGTTTAGAGCGGGGGGTTAACAATGAGCAGTTCTTC	CASLERGVNNEQFF
TRBJ1-5	NA	TRBV21-1	TGTGCCAGCAGCAAAGCGGGACAGGGGTGCAATCAGCCCCAGCATTTT	CASSKAGQGCNQPQHF
TRBJ1-6	NA	TRBV7-9	TGTGCCAGCAGCCCCACATATAATTCACCCCTCCACTTT	CASSPTYNSPLHF
TRBJ2-1	TRBD2	TRBV11-3	TGTGCCAGCAGCTTTAGCGGGGCTACCTACAATGAGCAGTTCTTC	CASSFSGATYNEQFF
TRBJ1-3	NA	TRBV5-6	TGTGCCAGCAGCTTGGATGGGCCACTCTCCGGAAACACCATATATTTT	CASSLDGPLSGNTIYF
TRBJ1-5	NA	TRBV24-1	TGTGCCACCAGTGGGGACACCAATCAGCCCCAGCATTTT	CATSGDTNQPQHF
TRBJ1-2	NA	TRBV14	TGTGCCAGCAGCCAATCCCTGGACACACTTTCGACCTTC	CASSQSLDTLSTF
TRBJ2-5	TRBD2	TRBV5-1	TGCGCCAGCAGCTTGGAGGTGGCGGGGGGTGTCGAGACCCAGTACTTC	CASSLEVAGGVETQYF
TRBJ1-4	TRBD1	TRBV3-1/TRBV3-2	TGTGCCAGCAGAGAGTGGGGACAGGGAGATGAAAAACTGTTTTTT	CASREWGQGDEKLFF